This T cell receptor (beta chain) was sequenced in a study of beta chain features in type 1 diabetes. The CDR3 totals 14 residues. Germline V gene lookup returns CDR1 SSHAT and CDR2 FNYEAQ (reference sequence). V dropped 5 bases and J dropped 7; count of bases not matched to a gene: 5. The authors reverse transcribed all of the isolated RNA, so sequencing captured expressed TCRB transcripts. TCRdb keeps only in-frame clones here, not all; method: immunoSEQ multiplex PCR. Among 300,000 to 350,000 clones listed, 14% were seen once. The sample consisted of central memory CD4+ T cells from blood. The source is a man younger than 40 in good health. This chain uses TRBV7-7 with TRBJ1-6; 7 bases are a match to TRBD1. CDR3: CASSLRTGNSPLHF. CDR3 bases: TGTGCCAGCAGCCTACGGACAGGAAATTCACCCCTCCACTTT. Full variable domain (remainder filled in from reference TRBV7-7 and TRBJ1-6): GAGVSQSPRYKVTKRGQDVTLRCDPISSHATLYWYQQALGQGPEFLTYFNYEAQPDKSGLPSDRFSAERPEGSISTLTIQRTEQRDSAMYRCASSLRTGNSPLHFGNGTRLTVT.